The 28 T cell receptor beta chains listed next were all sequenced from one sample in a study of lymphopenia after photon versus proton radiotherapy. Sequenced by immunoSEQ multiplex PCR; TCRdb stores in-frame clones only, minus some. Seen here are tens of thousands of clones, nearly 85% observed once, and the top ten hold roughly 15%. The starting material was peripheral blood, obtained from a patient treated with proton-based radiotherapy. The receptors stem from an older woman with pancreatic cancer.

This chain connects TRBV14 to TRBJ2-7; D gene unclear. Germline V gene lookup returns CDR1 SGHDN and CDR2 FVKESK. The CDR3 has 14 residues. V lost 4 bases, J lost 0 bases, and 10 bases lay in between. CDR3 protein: CASSLRQSSYEQYF. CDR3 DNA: TGTGCCAGCAGCCTCCGTCAAAGCTCCTACGAGCAGTACTTC.

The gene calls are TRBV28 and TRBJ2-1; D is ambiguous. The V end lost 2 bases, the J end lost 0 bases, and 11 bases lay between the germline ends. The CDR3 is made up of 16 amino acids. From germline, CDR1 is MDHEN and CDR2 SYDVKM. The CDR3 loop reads CASSLVRVSSYNEQFF. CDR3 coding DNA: TGTGCCAGCAGTTTAGTACGGGTTAGCTCCTACAATGAGCAGTTCTTC.

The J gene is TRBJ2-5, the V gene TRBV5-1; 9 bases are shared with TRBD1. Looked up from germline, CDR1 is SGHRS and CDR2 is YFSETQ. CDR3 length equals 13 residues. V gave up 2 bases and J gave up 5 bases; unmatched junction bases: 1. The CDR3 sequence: CASSLQGAETQYF. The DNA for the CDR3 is TGCGCCAGCAGCTTACAGGGGGCGGAGACCCAGTACTTC.

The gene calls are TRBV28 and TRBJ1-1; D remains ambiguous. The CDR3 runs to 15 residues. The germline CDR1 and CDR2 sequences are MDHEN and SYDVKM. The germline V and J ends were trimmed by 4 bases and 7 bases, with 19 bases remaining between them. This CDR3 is CASSSAGTDGNEAFF. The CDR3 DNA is TGTGCCAGCAGTTCCGCAGGTACGGATGGGAATGAAGCTTTCTTT.

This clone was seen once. The CDR3 coding sequence is TGTGCCAGCAGTTTATTCTCTAGCGGTTACAATGAGCAGTTCTTC. It yields the protein CASSLFSSGYNEQFF. J is TRBJ2-1 and V is TRBV28; 7 bases agree with TRBD2. The CDR3 is 15 residues long. The V and J ends lost 1 base and 4 bases, in that order; junction bases with no gene match: 4. Germline CDR1 MDHEN, CDR2 SYDVKM.

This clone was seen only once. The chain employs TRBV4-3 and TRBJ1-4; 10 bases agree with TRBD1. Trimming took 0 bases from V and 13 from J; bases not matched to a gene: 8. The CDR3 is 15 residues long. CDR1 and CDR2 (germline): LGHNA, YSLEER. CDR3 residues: CASSQESGTGDVLFF. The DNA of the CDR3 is TGCGCCAGCAGCCAAGAATCCGGGACAGGGGATGTACTGTTTTTT.

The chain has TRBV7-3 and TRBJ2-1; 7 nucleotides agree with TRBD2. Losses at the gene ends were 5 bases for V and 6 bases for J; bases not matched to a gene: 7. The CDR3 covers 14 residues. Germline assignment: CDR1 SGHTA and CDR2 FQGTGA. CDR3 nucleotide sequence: TGTGCCAGCAGCATCGGACTAGTTGGCAATGAGCAGTTCTTC. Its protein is CASSIGLVGNEQFF.

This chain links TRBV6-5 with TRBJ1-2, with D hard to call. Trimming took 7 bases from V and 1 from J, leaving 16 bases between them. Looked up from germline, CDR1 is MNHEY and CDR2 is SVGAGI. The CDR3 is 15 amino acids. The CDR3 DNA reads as TGTGCCAGCACCGCACCCGGACGGAGTAACTATGGCTACACCTTC. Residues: CASTAPGRSNYGYTF.

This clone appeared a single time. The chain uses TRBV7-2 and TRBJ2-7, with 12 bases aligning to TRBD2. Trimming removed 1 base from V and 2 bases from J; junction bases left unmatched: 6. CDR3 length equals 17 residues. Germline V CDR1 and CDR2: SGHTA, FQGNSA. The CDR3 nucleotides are TGTGCCAGCAGCTTAGAGACTAGCGGGAGTTATGCCTACGAGCAGTACTTC. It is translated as CASSLETSGSYAYEQYF.

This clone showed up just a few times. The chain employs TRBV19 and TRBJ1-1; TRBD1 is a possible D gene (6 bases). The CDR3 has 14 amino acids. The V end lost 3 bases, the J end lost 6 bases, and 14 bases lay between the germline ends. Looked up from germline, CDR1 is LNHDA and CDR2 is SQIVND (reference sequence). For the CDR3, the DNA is TGTGCCAGTAGTATTAAATCAGGGGTCCCTGAAGCTTTCTTT. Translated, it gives CASSIKSGVPEAFF.

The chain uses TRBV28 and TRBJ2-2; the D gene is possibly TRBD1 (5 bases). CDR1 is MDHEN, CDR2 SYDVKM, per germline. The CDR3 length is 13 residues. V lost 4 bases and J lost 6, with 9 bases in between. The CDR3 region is CASSSGLAGELFF. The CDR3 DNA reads TGTGCCAGCAGTTCAGGGCTGGCCGGGGAGCTGTTTTTT.

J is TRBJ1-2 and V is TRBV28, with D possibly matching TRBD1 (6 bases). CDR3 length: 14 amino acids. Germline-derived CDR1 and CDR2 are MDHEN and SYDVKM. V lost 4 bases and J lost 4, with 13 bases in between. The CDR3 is CASSSGHRTYGYTF. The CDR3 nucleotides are TGTGCCAGCAGTTCGGGACACCGGACCTATGGCTACACCTTC.

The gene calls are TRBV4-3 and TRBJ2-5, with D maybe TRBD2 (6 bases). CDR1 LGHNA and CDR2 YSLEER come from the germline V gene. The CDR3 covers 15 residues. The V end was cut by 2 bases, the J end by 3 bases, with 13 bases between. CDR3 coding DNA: TGCGCCAGCAGCCAATGGGGGACTGGAGAAGAGACCCAGTACTTC. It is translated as CASSQWGTGEETQYF.

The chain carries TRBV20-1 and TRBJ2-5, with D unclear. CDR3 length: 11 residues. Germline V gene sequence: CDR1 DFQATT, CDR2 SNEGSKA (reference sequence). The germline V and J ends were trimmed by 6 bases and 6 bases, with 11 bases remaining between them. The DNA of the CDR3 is TGCAGTGCACAAGACCTAAAGACCCAGTACTTC. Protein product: CSAQDLKTQYF.

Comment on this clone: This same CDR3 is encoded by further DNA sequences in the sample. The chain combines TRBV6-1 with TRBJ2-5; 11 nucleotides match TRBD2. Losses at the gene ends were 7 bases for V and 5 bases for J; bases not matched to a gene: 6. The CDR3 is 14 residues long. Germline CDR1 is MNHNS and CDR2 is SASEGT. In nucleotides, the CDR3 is TGTGCCAGCACCAAACTAGCGGGGGCGGAGACCCAGTACTTC. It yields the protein CASTKLAGAETQYF.

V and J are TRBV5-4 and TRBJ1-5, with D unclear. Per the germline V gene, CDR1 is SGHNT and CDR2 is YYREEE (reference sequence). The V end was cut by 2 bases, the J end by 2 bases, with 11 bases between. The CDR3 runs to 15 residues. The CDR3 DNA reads TGTGCCAGCAGCTTATACGGGGTCGGCAATCAGCCCCAGCATTTT. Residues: CASSLYGVGNQPQHF.

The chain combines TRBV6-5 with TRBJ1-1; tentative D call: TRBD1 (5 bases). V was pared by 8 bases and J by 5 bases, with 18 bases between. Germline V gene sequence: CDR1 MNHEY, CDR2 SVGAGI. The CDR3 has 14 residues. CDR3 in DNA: TGTGCCAGCGCGGACTCGGGGGGGTTGACTGAAGCTTTCTTT. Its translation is CASADSGGLTEAFF.

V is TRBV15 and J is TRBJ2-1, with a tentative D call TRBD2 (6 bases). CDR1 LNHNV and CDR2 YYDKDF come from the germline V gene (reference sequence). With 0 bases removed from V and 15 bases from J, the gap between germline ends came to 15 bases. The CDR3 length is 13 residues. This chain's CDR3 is CATSRDRASELFF. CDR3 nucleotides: TGTGCCACCAGCAGAGATCGGGCTAGCGAGTTGTTCTTC.

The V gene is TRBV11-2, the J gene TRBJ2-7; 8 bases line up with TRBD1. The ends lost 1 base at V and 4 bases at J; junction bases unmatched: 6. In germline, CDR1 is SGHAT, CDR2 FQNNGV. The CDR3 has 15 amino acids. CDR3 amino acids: CASSLAQGASYEQYF. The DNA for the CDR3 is TGTGCCAGCAGCTTAGCCCAGGGGGCTTCGTACGAGCAGTACTTC.

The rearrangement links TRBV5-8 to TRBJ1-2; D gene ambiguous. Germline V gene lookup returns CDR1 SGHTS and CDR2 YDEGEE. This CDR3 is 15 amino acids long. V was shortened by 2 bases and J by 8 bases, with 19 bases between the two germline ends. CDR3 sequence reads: CASSLASYLFEGYTF. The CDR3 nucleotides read TGTGCCAGCAGCTTAGCGTCATACCTCTTTGAAGGCTACACCTTC.

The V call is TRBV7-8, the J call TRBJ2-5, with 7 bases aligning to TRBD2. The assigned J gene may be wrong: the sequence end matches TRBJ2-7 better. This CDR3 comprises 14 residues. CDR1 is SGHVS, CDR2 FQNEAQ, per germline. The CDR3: CASSASTSTYEQYF. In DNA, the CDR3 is TGTGCCAGCAGCGCATCGACTAGCACCTACGAGCAGTACTTC.

CDR3 region: CASSQSAAVAGTDTQYF. CDR3 bases: TGTGCCAGCAGCCAATCAGCAGCGGTCGCAGGCACAGATACGCAGTATTTT. This chain links TRBV16 with TRBJ2-3; a possible D gene is TRBD2 (5 bases). In germline, CDR1 is KGHSY, CDR2 FQNENV. V lost 0 bases and J lost 1, with 14 bases in between. The CDR3 runs 17 residues.

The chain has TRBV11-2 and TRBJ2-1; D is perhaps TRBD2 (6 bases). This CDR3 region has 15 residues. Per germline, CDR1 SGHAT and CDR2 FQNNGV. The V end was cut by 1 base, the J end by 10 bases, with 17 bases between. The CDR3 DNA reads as TGTGCCAGCAGCTTAGGTGGGTTAGCGGAAGGGGAGCAGTTCTTC. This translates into CASSLGGLAEGEQFF.

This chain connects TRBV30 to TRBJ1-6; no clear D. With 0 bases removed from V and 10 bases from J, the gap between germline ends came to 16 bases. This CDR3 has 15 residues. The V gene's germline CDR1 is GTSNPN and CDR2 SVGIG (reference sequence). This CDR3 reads CAWSVGTTRGSPLHF. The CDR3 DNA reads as TGTGCCTGGAGTGTAGGCACAACTCGCGGGTCACCCCTCCACTTT.

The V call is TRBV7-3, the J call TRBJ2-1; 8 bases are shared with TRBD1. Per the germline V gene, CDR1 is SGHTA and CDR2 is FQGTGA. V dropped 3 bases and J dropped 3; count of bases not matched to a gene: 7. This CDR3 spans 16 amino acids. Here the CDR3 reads CASSFRSGTGYNEQFF. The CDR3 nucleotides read TGTGCCAGCAGCTTTCGGTCGGGGACAGGCTACAATGAGCAGTTCTTC.

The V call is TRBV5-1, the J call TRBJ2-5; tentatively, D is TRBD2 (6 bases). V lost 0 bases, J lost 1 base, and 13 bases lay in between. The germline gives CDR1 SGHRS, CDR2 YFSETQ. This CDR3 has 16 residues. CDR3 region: CASSLESAGGQETQYF. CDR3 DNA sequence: TGCGCCAGCAGCTTGGAATCAGCGGGCGGCCAAGAGACCCAGTACTTC.

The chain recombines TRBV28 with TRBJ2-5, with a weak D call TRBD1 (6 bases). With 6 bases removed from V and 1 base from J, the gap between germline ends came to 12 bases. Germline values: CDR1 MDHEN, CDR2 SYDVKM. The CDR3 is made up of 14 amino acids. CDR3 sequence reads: CASRGTPSQETQYF. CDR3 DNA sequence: TGTGCCAGCAGGGGGACACCTAGCCAAGAGACCCAGTACTTC.

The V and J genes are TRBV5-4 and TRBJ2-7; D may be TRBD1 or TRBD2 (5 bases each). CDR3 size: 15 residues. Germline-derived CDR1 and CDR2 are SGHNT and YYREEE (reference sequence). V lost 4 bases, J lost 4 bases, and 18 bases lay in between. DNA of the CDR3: TGTGCCAGCAGCCCCCGGTTGGGGACCACATACGAGCAGTACTTC. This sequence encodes CASSPRLGTTYEQYF.